This TCR beta chain came from a study of cytomegalovirus exposure and HLA in healthy donors. Only in-frame clones appear in the TCRdb table, and some are missing; sequencing was by immunoSEQ multiplex PCR. Of fewer than 150,000 clones in the sample, roughly four fifths were seen once. The source of this sequence is a young man in good health and CMV-seropositive. The sample comprised PBMCs.

CDR3 in DNA: TGTGCCAGCAACAAGGGGACTAGCGATAACAATGAGCAGTTCTTC. It translates to CASNKGTSDNNEQFF. The V call is TRBV5-4, the J call TRBJ2-1, with TRBD2 identical over 10 bases. The CDR3 consists of 15 residues. The germline gives CDR1 SGHNT, CDR2 YYREEE (reference sequence). The junction had 8 bases not matched to a gene; V was cut back by 6 bases and J by 5 bases.